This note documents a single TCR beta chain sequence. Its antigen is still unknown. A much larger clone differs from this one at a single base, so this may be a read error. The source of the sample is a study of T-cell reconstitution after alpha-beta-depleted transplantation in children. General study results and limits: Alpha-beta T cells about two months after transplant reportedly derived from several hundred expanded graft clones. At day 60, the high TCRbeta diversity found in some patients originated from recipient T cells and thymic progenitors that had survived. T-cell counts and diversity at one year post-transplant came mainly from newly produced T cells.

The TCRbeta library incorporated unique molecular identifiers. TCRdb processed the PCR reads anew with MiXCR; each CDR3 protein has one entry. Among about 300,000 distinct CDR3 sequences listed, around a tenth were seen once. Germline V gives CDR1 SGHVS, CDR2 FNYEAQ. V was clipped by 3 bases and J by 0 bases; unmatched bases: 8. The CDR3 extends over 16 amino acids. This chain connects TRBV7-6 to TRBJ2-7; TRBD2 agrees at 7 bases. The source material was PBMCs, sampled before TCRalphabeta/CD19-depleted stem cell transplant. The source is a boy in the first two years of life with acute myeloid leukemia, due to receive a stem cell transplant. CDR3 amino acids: CASSFGGSGFSYEQYF. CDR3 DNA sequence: TGTGCCAGCAGCTTCGGGGGGAGCGGCTTCTCCTACGAGCAGTACTTC.